This T cell receptor beta chain was identified in a study of shared clonotypes between healthy human individuals. In the study overall: Each donor contributed plates that comprised three CD4 naive, three CD4 memory, two CD8 naive and one CD8 memory.

The V and J ends lost 4 bases and 0 bases respectively, with 14 bases between them. Germline CDR1 SGDLS, CDR2 YYNGEE. This CDR3 is 16 amino acids long. Some clones are missing from TCRdb's copy, which holds only in-frame ones; the method was immunoSEQ multiplex PCR. This sample carries 2 million to 2.5 million clones, nearly 97% of them seen once, and the ten largest clones take less than 0.15%. The specimen sequenced was naive CD4+ T cells sorted from blood. Subset in this sample: CD45RA+ positively selected. J is TRBJ2-1 and V is TRBV9, with TRBD2 as a possible D gene (6 bases). The clonotype was recovered from a man between 18 and 29 years old in good health. DNA for the CDR3: TGTGCCAGCAGCCCCTACGGAGGGAGCTCCTACAATGAGCAGTTCTTC. This codes for CASSPYGGSSYNEQFF.